Shown below are 21 T cell receptor beta chains from a single sample sequenced in a study of Ad26.COV2.S vaccination and SARS-CoV-2 variants. Treatment denoted: roughly 20 received Ad26.COV2.S at low or high dose, single or two shots; about 5 received placebo; per-sample allocation not given. Day 63 following the first vaccine or placebo injection was when the samples were taken. The data were produced by immunoSEQ multiplex PCR, yet TCRdb's version contains in-frame clones alone and is incomplete. The sample lists 350,000 to 500,000 clones; around 91% were seen once. The specimen was peripheral blood, collected in a trial of Ad26.COV2.S vaccine versus placebo. These receptors were obtained from a person aged 18-65 years who received the Ad26.COV2.S COVID-19 vaccine or a placebo.

V gene TRBV20-1 combines with J gene TRBJ2-1, with 9 positions matching TRBD2. This CDR3 contains 14 residues. From germline, CDR1 is DFQATT and CDR2 SNEGSKA (reference sequence). The V and J ends lost 3 bases and 5 bases, in that order; junction bases with no gene match: 5. As DNA, the CDR3 is TGCAGTGCTAGTCGTAGCGGGGGAAACAATGAGCAGTTCTTC. Encoded protein: CSASRSGGNNEQFF.

Only a few counts were recorded for this clone. The rearrangement joins TRBV24-1 to TRBJ1-2; possibly TRBD1 for D (5 bases). Germline-derived CDR1 and CDR2 are KGHDR and SFDVKD. Trimming cost V 4 bases and J 3 bases, with 8 bases left between them. The CDR3 covers 13 residues. The CDR3 DNA reads as TGTGCCACCAGTGACCTGACAGACTATGGCTACACCTTC. It codes for CATSDLTDYGYTF.

The chain employs TRBV9 and TRBJ2-2; 12 bases map to TRBD2. Trimming at V came to 1 base and at J to 3 bases, leaving 7 bases not matched to a gene. Germline V gene data show CDR1 as SGDLS and CDR2 as YYNGEE. The CDR3 contains 18 residues. The CDR3 loop reads CASSVFASGRAYTGELFF. The CDR3 bases are TGTGCCAGCAGCGTATTCGCTAGCGGGAGGGCTTACACCGGGGAGCTGTTTTTT.

The V call is TRBV19, the J call TRBJ1-5; D unclear. V was trimmed by 9 bases and J by 3 bases, leaving 21 bases between them. Germline CDR1 reads LNHDA; CDR2 reads SQIVND (reference sequence). This CDR3 has 16 amino acids. The CDR3 DNA reads as TGTGCCAGCAGTTCCCCTTCAGCTGACTTCAATCAGCCCCAGCATTTT. It translates to CASSSPSADFNQPQHF.

This rearrangement joins TRBV14 to TRBJ2-1; no reliable D call. Trimming left V 2 bases short and J 10 bases short, with 9 bases between. Germline assignment: CDR1 SGHDN and CDR2 FVKESK. CDR3 length: 12 residues. CDR3 nucleotide sequence: TGTGCCAGCAGCCAAAGATTCAGAGAGCAGTTCTTC. Its translation is CASSQRFREQFF.

This chain connects TRBV3-1 (or the pseudogene TRBV3-2) to TRBJ2-5, with D tentatively TRBD1 (5 bases). The CDR3 loop spans 15 amino acids. Trimming shortened V by 6 bases and J by 2 bases, and 16 bases separated the two germline ends. CDR1 and CDR2 from the germline V gene are LGHDT and YNNKEL (reference sequence). CDR3 coding DNA: TGTGCCAGCAGTCGACTCAGCAGGGCTCAAGAGACCCAGTACTTC. It translates to CASSRLSRAQETQYF.

The chain uses TRBV19 and TRBJ1-2; TRBD1 might be the D (6 bases). The CDR3 sequence is 13 residues long. The germline gives CDR1 LNHDA, CDR2 SQIVND (reference sequence). Trimming took off 9 bases at V and 5 bases at J, with 16 bases between the two ends. CDR3 protein: CASRDIGPYGYTF. CDR3 DNA sequence: TGTGCCAGCCGGGACATTGGGCCTTATGGCTACACCTTC. The full variable domain, rest sourced from reference TRBV19 and TRBJ1-2, is DGGITQSPKYLFRKEGQNVTLSCEQNLNHDAMYWYRQDPGQGLRLIYYSQIVNDFQKGDIAEGYSVSREKKESFPLTVTSAQKNPTAFYLCASRDIGPYGYTFGSGTRLTVV.

This chain links TRBV5-1 with TRBJ2-1; the D gene could be TRBD1 or TRBD2 (5 bases each). The ends were cut back, 0 bases at V and 8 bases at J, with 33 bases in the middle. The CDR3 covers 21 residues. In germline, CDR1 is SGHRS, CDR2 YFSETQ. As DNA, the CDR3 is TGCGCCAGCAGCTTGGGTTGGGGGAATGTTATACATCATATGGTTCGTGATGAGCAGTTCTTC. Translation gives CASSLGWGNVIHHMVRDEQFF. Filled out from reference TRBV5-1 and TRBJ2-1, the complete variable domain reads KAGVTQTPRYLIKTRGQQVTLSCSPISGHRSVSWYQQTPGQGLQFLFEYFSETQRNKGNFPGRFSGRQFSNSRSEMNVSTLELGDSALYLCASSLGWGNVIHHMVRDEQFFGPGTRLTVL.

The chain links TRBV28 to TRBJ2-1; 11 bases align to TRBD2. The germline gives CDR1 MDHEN, CDR2 SYDVKM. Trimming cost V 6 bases and J 2 bases; bases outside gene matches: 12. The CDR3 is made up of 18 amino acids. CDR3 nucleotides: TGTGCCAGCAGGTCGGGACTAGCGGAGGGGAGCACCTACAATGAGCAGTTCTTC. Translating gives CASRSGLAEGSTYNEQFF.

The count of this clone is one. V and J are TRBV12-3 or TRBV12-4 and TRBJ1-5; D remains ambiguous. The CDR3 is 13 residues long. Between the trimmed V and J ends, which lost 1 base and 5 bases, there was a span of 6 bases. In nucleotides, the CDR3 is TGTGCCAGCAGTTTAGACAGAGATCAGCCCCAGCATTTT. Amino acid sequence: CASSLDRDQPQHF.

The rearrangement joins TRBV7-3 to TRBJ2-3, with D tentatively TRBD1 (6 bases). Trimming stripped 5 bases from V and 2 bases from J, with 11 bases between. From germline, CDR1 is SGHTA and CDR2 FQGTGA. The CDR3 totals 14 residues. The CDR3 DNA is TGTGCCAGCAGCCCAAACAGGGACACAGATACGCAGTATTTT. It codes for CASSPNRDTDTQYF.

This clone was recorded only once. The sample has other DNA sequences that encode this CDR3 too. This sequence joins TRBV18 and TRBJ2-2; D is unclear. The CDR3 is 13 amino acids. CDR1 is KGHSH and CDR2 is LQKENI in the germline V gene. Trimming stripped 2 bases from V and 5 bases from J, with 6 bases between. CDR3 amino acids: CASSPRETGELFF. For the CDR3, the DNA is TGTGCCAGCTCACCAAGGGAAACCGGGGAGCTGTTTTTT.

The chain combines TRBV11-2 with TRBJ2-2, with 9 bases lining up with TRBD1. Germline CDR1 SGHAT, CDR2 FQNNGV. J was trimmed by 6 bases and V by 5 bases; bases with no gene match: 7. The CDR3 consists of 15 residues. This chain's CDR3 is CASSRDRVLSGELFF. CDR3 DNA: TGTGCCAGCAGCAGGGACAGGGTGTTGTCCGGGGAGCTGTTTTTT. Combining the CDR3 with reference TRBV11-2 and TRBJ2-2 gives the whole variable domain EAGVAQSPRYKIIEKRQSVAFWCNPISGHATLYWYQQILGQGPKLLIQFQNNGVVDDSQLPKDRFSAERLKGVDSTLKIQPAKLEDSAVYLCASSRDRVLSGELFFGEGSRLTVL.

V usage is TRBV7-9 and J usage is TRBJ2-7, with D possibly matching TRBD2 (5 bases). Trimming stripped 3 bases from V and 9 bases from J, with 12 bases between. Germline V CDR1 and CDR2: SEHNR, FQNEAQ (reference sequence). The CDR3 is 12 amino acids. The CDR3, as DNA: TGTGCCAGCAGCTTTTCCCCCAGCGGGCAGTACTTC. It codes for CASSFSPSGQYF.

The gene calls are TRBV14 and TRBJ2-5; TRBD1 matches at 8 bases. The V and J ends lost 4 bases and 3 bases, in that order; junction bases with no gene match: 7. The CDR3 is 15 residues long. Germline lookup yields CDR1 SGHDN and CDR2 FVKESK. The DNA for the CDR3 is TGTGCCAGCAGCCCGGGGACAGGATTGAAAGAGACCCAGTACTTC. Amino acids: CASSPGTGLKETQYF.

This clone was detected only a few times. The CDR3 DNA sequence: TGCAGCGTTGATGAGAGGTGGCAGGGGGAGCAGTATTTT. Amino acid sequence: CSVDERWQGEQYF. The gene calls are TRBV29-1 and TRBJ2-3; 7 positions agree with TRBD1. Trimming cost V 3 bases and J 11 bases; bases outside gene matches: 11. Germline V gene data show CDR1 as SQVTM and CDR2 as ANQGSEA. This CDR3 region has 13 residues.

The chain couples TRBV24-1 to TRBJ2-1, with 7 bases aligning to TRBD2. The CDR3 is made up of 17 amino acids. Germline CDR1 reads KGHDR; CDR2 reads SFDVKD. Germline trimming cut 3 bases from V and 2 bases from J; bases unmatched to any gene: 9. In DNA, the CDR3 is TGTGCCACCAGTGATCCCTATGGCGGGAGCCCCTACAATGAGCAGTTCTTC. This gives the protein CATSDPYGGSPYNEQFF.

J is TRBJ1-4 and V is TRBV2; 7 bases map to TRBD1. The CDR3 length is 13 residues. Germline V gene sequence: CDR1 SNHLY, CDR2 FYNNEI. V lost 6 bases and J lost 7; bases outside the gene matches: 5. The CDR3 nucleotides read TGTGCCAGCAGACAGGGGTATGGTGAAAAACTGTTTTTT. Translated, it gives CASRQGYGEKLFF. Supplemented by reference TRBV2 and TRBJ1-4, the full variable domain reads EPEVTQTPSHQVTQMGQEVILRCVPISNHLYFYWYRQILGQKVEFLVSFYNNEISEKSEIFDDQFSVERPDGSNFTLKIRSTKLEDSAMYFCASRQGYGEKLFFGSGTQLSVL.

This chain connects TRBV7-3 to TRBJ2-5, with 8 bases aligning to TRBD1. Germline lookup yields CDR1 SGHTA and CDR2 FQGTGA. J lost 0 bases, V lost 5 bases, and 5 bases had no gene match. The CDR3 totals 15 residues. In nucleotides, the CDR3 is TGTGCCAGCAGCCCGGGGACAGGAGACCAAGAGACCCAGTACTTC. Its protein is CASSPGTGDQETQYF.

The V call is TRBV23-1, the J call TRBJ1-3; possible D gene TRBD1, 6 bases. TRBV23-1 is an open reading frame whose function is uncertain. The V and J ends lost 0 bases and 12 bases respectively, with 15 bases between them. The CDR3 sequence is 14 residues long. The CDR3: CASSQSGGLKVIYF. The CDR3 nucleotides read TGCGCCAGCAGTCAATCAGGGGGTCTAAAGGTCATATATTTT.

There are a few counts of this clone. The rearrangement links TRBV2 to TRBJ2-2; TRBD2 might be the D (5 bases). This CDR3 region has 14 residues. Germline CDR1 SNHLY, CDR2 FYNNEI. V lost 3 bases, J lost 7 bases, and 12 bases lay in between. The DNA for the CDR3 is TGTGCCAGCAGTGACGGGCCGAGGGTCGGGGAGCTGTTTTTT. It is translated as CASSDGPRVGELFF.